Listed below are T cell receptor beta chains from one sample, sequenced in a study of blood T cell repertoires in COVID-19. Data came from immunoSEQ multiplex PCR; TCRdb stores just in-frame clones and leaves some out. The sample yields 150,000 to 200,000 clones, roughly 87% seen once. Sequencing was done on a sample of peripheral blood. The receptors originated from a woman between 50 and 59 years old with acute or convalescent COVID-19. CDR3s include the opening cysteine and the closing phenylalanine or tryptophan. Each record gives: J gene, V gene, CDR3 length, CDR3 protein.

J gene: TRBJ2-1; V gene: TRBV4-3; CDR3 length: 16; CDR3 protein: CASSQGLRQGALEQFF
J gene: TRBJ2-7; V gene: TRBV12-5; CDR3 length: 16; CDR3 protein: CASGPDRPSGTYEQYF
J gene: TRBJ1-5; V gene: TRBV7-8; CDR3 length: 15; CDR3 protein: CASSLVGGGNQPQHF
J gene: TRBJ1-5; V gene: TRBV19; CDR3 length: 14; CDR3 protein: CASSILTDGQPQHF
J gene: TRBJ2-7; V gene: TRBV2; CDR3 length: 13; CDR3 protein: CASSEENRGGQYF
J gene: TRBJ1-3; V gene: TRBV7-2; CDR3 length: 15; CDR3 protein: CASSLAEGSENTIYF
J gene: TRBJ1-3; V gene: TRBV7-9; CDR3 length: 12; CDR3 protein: CASSVGQATIYF
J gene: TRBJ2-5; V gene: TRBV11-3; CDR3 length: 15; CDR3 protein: CASSLAGGPQETQYF
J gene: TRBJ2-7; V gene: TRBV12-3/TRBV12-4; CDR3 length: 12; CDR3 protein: CASSLSLYEQYF
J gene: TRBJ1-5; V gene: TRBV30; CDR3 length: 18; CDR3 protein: CAWSPRDRGRTSNQPQHF
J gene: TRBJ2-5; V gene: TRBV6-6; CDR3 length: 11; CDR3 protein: CASSSEETQYF
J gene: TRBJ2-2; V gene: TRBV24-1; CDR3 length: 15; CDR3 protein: CATSGGTADTGELFF
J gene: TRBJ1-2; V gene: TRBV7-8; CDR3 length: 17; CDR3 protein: CASSLMGRRGANYGYTF
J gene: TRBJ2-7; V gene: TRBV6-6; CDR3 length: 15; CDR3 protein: CASSPRGEKLGEQYF
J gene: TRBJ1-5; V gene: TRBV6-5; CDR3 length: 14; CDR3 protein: CASSWGHWDQPQHF
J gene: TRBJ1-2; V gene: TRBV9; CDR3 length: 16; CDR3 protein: CASSAIPGTGGYGYTF
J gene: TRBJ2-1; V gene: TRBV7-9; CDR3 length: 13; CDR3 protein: CASSLHSYGEQFF
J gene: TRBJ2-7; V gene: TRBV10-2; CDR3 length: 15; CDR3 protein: CASCFLSTESYEQYF
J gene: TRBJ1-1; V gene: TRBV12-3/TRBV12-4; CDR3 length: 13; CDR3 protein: CASRSTGQFEAFF
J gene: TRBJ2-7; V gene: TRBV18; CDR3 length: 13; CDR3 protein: CASSPGLSYEQYF
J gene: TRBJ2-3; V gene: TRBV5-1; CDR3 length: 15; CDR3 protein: CASSSSGRTGDTQYF
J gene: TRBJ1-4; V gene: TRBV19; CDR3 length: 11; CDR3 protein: CASQREVKLFF
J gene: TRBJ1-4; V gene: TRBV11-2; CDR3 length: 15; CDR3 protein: CASSPSDRGGEKLFF
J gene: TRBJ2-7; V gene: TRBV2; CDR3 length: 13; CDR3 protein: CASSGGLAGAQYF